This T cell receptor beta chain stems from a study of PD-L1 blockade in urothelial cancer. Overall study context: Male sex and bladder-origin urothelial cancer characterized about 85% of the 29 patients. Before enrollment, 0 to 3 chemotherapy regimens had been given to patients. Study-level findings and limits: Tumor-associated clones in the blood of durable-benefit patients grew more at 3 weeks.

The CDR3 contains 12 residues. With V trimmed by 6 bases and J by 8 bases, 5 bases remained unmatched. Germline CDR1 reads GTSNPN; CDR2 reads SVGIG (reference sequence). With respect to this clone: Antigen unknown.

Time point given: peripheral blood 6 weeks after treatment start. Clones were sequenced by immunoSEQ multiplex PCR, and TCRdb holds only the in-frame ones, with some missing. The sample records about 36,000 clones, around 84% being singletons. This sequence originates from a man aged 40-49 years with urothelial cancer. The gene calls are TRBV30 and TRBJ1-4; the match to TRBD1 covers 8 bases. Specimen: PBMCs, collected around atezolizumab (anti-PD-L1) treatment. The DNA of the CDR3 is TGTGCCTGTCTCACAGGGGGGGAAAAACTGTTTTTT. It specifies CACLTGGEKLFF.